The source of this T cell receptor (beta chain) is a study of blood T cell repertoires in COVID-19. About the study: Acute-phase and convalescent COVID-19 samples originated in the United States, Italy and Spain. Sources were T cells, B-cell-depleted T cells, or PBMCs; the material itself was cDNA or gDNA.

Original processing methods: Reference gene primers were amplified, and this amplification served to estimate nucleated cell counts. The protocol was immunoSEQ multiplex PCR, while the TCRdb copy is restricted to in-frame clones and leaves out a portion. Clone size and the V and J calls come from that table; the DNA yielded D and trimming. The table has over 250,000 clones, approximately 86% seen once; the top ten hold roughly 14%. Patients of the Seattle cohort, enrolled during active infection, were followed longitudinally. Sequencing was performed on peripheral blood. This sequence was found in a woman in her sixties or seventies with COVID-19, enrolled during active disease.

The CDR3 is CASSAVEGNEKLFF. CDR3 DNA sequence: TGCGCCAGCAGCGCCGTTGAGGGTAATGAAAAACTGTTTTTT. This chain connects TRBV5-1 to TRBJ1-4; D is unclear. The V end was cut by 4 bases, the J end by 4 bases, with 11 bases between. There are 14 residues in the CDR3. CDR1 and CDR2 (germline): SGHRS, YFSETQ.